A selection of T cell receptor beta chains follows, all from one sample in a study of shared clonotypes between healthy human individuals. Some clones are missing from TCRdb's copy, which holds only in-frame ones; the method was immunoSEQ multiplex PCR. The sample lists about 2.2 million clones, just under 95% occurring once. The sequencing sample was made of naive CD8+ T cells from PBMCs. These receptor sequences come from a young man in good health. Some clones in this sample may be carry-over from other donors' samples. CDR3s include the opening cysteine and the closing phenylalanine or tryptophan. A D gene is named only where the DNA matches it firmly. A row's size may be missing; if present it is once, few, many or a size class.

D: -; size: few; V: TRBV27; J: TRBJ2-1; CDR3: CASSQGGEQFF; DNA: TGTGCCAGCAGCCAGGGCGGTGAGCAGTTCTTC
D: TRBD2; size: -; V: TRBV6-5; J: TRBJ2-7; CDR3: CASSYSSGRAFSEQYF; DNA: TGTGCCAGCAGTTACTCAAGCGGGAGGGCCTTTTCCGAGCAGTACTTC
D: -; size: -; V: TRBV11-2; J: TRBJ1-1; CDR3: CASSLQGGRGTEAFF; DNA: TGTGCCAGCAGCTTACAAGGAGGGCGAGGCACTGAAGCTTTCTTT
D: -; size: -; V: TRBV7-9; J: TRBJ2-2; CDR3: CASSLMGTGELFF; DNA: TGTGCCAGCAGCCTAATGGGCACCGGGGAGCTGTTTTTT
D: -; size: -; V: TRBV27; J: TRBJ1-1; CDR3: CASSFQGRMLDEAFF; DNA: TGTGCCAGCAGTTTCCAGGGTAGAATGCTGGATGAAGCTTTCTTT
D: -; size: -; V: TRBV9; J: TRBJ2-2; CDR3: CASSPRGSAAGELFF; DNA: TGTGCCAGCAGCCCCCGGGGTAGCGCAGCGGGGGAGCTGTTTTTT
D: -; size: -; V: TRBV28; J: TRBJ1-4; CDR3: CASSPTREKLFF; DNA: TGTGCCAGCAGCCCCACCCGGGAAAAACTGTTTTTT
D: -; size: -; V: TRBV7-7; J: TRBJ2-5; CDR3: CASSLVGVGETQYF; DNA: TGTGCCAGCAGCTTAGTTGGGGTAGGAGAGACCCAGTACTTC
D: -; size: -; V: TRBV7-9; J: TRBJ2-3; CDR3: CASSPAGTTDTQYF; DNA: TGTGCCAGCAGCCCCGCCGGGACCACAGATACGCAGTATTTT
D: -; size: -; V: TRBV6-1; J: TRBJ1-5; CDR3: CASSDPSVVSGADNQPQHF; DNA: TGTGCCAGCAGTGATCCCAGTGTGGTTTCAGGGGCAGACAATCAGCCCCAGCATTTT
D: -; size: -; V: TRBV7-6; J: TRBJ2-1; CDR3: CASSLGIASYNEQFF; DNA: TGTGCCAGCAGCTTAGGAATAGCCTCCTACAATGAGCAGTTCTTC
D: -; size: -; V: TRBV28; J: TRBJ1-5; CDR3: CASSSTDSPIKPQHF; DNA: TGTGCCAGCAGTTCAACTGACAGTCCAATCAAGCCCCAGCATTTT
D: -; size: -; V: TRBV28; J: TRBJ1-3; CDR3: CASSLVGAYSGNTIYF; DNA: TGTGCCAGCAGTTTGGTGGGGGCCTACTCTGGAAACACCATATATTTT
D: -; size: -; V: TRBV15; J: TRBJ2-5; CDR3: CATSANVGGETQYF; DNA: TGTGCCACCAGCGCAAATGTAGGGGGAGAGACCCAGTACTTC